These T cell receptor beta chains were read from a single sample in a study of control samples from healthy donors and cancer patients. Here immunoSEQ multiplex PCR was the method, and the copy in TCRdb shows in-frame clones only, minus some. Among 98,000 or so clones listed, about four fifths were seen once. Material: blood. Source of these receptors: a woman aged 25 to 39 in good health. The CDR3 runs from the conserved cysteine through the conserved F or W. D genes are given only for firm matches. Clone size appears in some rows only: once, few, many, or a class for an expanded clone.

clone_size: -
v_call: TRBV5-1
j_call: TRBJ1-2
d_call: -
cdr3_aa: CASSLAVGQRSYTF
cdr3_nt: TGCGCCAGCAGCTTGGCCGTAGGACAGAGGAGCTACACCTTC

clone_size: -
v_call: TRBV29-1
j_call: TRBJ1-2
d_call: -
cdr3_aa: CSGDDAGSNGYTF
cdr3_nt: TGCAGCGGGGATGATGCGGGGAGTAATGGCTACACCTTC

clone_size: -
v_call: TRBV5-6
j_call: TRBJ2-1
d_call: -
cdr3_aa: CASSLEGRSSYNEQFF
cdr3_nt: TGTGCCAGCAGCTTGGAGGGGCGAAGCTCCTACAATGAGCAGTTCTTC

clone_size: -
v_call: TRBV19
j_call: TRBJ2-2
d_call: -
cdr3_aa: CASSITGGGELFF
cdr3_nt: TGTGCCAGTAGTATCACAGGCGGGGGGGAGCTGTTTTTT

clone_size: -
v_call: TRBV7-2
j_call: TRBJ2-3
d_call: TRBD2
cdr3_aa: CASSFQRGVGLDTQYF
cdr3_nt: TGTGCCAGCAGCTTCCAGCGGGGGGTTGGGCTAGATACGCAGTATTTT

clone_size: -
v_call: TRBV14
j_call: TRBJ2-1
d_call: TRBD2
cdr3_aa: CASSQAGRGGYNEQFF
cdr3_nt: TGTGCCAGCAGCCAAGCTGGCCGGGGGGGCTACAATGAGCAGTTCTTC

clone_size: -
v_call: TRBV2
j_call: TRBJ1-2
d_call: -
cdr3_aa: CASSPGVYGYTF
cdr3_nt: TGTGCCAGCAGTCCAGGGGTATATGGCTACACCTTC

clone_size: -
v_call: TRBV2
j_call: TRBJ2-2
d_call: -
cdr3_aa: CASSPPDSATGELFF
cdr3_nt: TGTGCCAGCAGCCCCCCGGACAGCGCAACCGGGGAGCTGTTTTTT

clone_size: -
v_call: TRBV15
j_call: TRBJ1-3
d_call: -
cdr3_aa: CATSRGPGNTIYF
cdr3_nt: TGTGCCACCAGCAGGGGGCCTGGAAACACCATATATTTT

clone_size: -
v_call: TRBV18
j_call: TRBJ2-7
d_call: -
cdr3_aa: CASSPPGGAAYEQYF
cdr3_nt: TGTGCCAGCTCACCGCCCGGGGGCGCAGCTTACGAGCAGTACTTC

clone_size: -
v_call: TRBV5-1
j_call: TRBJ2-3
d_call: -
cdr3_aa: CASSWTTSTDTQYF
cdr3_nt: TGCGCCAGCAGCTGGACCACTAGCACAGATACGCAGTATTTT

clone_size: once
v_call: TRBV6-2/TRBV6-3
j_call: TRBJ1-1
d_call: -
cdr3_aa: CASSYGRAGENTEAFF
cdr3_nt: TGTGCCAGCAGTTACGGTCGGGCAGGGGAGAACACTGAAGCTTTCTTT

clone_size: -
v_call: TRBV11-2
j_call: TRBJ2-7
d_call: -
cdr3_aa: CASSPGISYEQYF
cdr3_nt: TGTGCCAGCAGCCCCGGGATCTCCTACGAGCAGTACTTC

clone_size: -
v_call: TRBV10-2
j_call: TRBJ1-2
d_call: TRBD1
cdr3_aa: CASRRQGNYGYTF
cdr3_nt: TGCGCCAGCCGCCGACAGGGAAACTATGGCTACACCTTC

clone_size: -
v_call: TRBV29-1
j_call: TRBJ1-3
d_call: TRBD1
cdr3_aa: CSVAQGYSGNTIYF
cdr3_nt: TGCAGCGTGGCACAGGGGTACTCTGGAAACACCATATATTTT

clone_size: -
v_call: TRBV6-5
j_call: TRBJ2-5
d_call: -
cdr3_aa: CASSYTSSGTQYF
cdr3_nt: TGTGCCAGCAGTTACACTAGCTCGGGGACCCAGTACTTC

clone_size: -
v_call: TRBV11-2
j_call: TRBJ1-3
d_call: -
cdr3_aa: CASSLGWGSDTIYF
cdr3_nt: TGTGCCAGCAGCTTAGGGTGGGGTTCGGACACCATATATTTT

clone_size: -
v_call: TRBV12-3/TRBV12-4
j_call: TRBJ1-1
d_call: -
cdr3_aa: CASSAGHLEAFF
cdr3_nt: TGTGCCAGCAGCGCTGGACACCTCGAAGCTTTCTTT

clone_size: -
v_call: TRBV19
j_call: TRBJ1-1
d_call: -
cdr3_aa: CASSIAGTEAFF
cdr3_nt: TGTGCCAGTAGTATCGCGGGGACTGAAGCTTTCTTT

clone_size: -
v_call: TRBV30
j_call: TRBJ1-2
d_call: TRBD1
cdr3_aa: CAFGQGANYGYTF
cdr3_nt: TGTGCCTTTGGACAGGGGGCTAACTATGGCTACACCTTC

clone_size: -
v_call: TRBV6-2/TRBV6-3
j_call: TRBJ2-3
d_call: TRBD2
cdr3_aa: CASSREGLAGADTQYF
cdr3_nt: TGTGCCAGCAGTAGAGAGGGACTAGCAGGCGCAGATACGCAGTATTTT

clone_size: -
v_call: TRBV30
j_call: TRBJ1-1
d_call: -
cdr3_aa: CAWSLNTGGPSEAFF
cdr3_nt: TGTGCCTGGAGTCTCAATACTGGGGGCCCATCTGAAGCTTTCTTT

clone_size: few
v_call: TRBV7-2
j_call: TRBJ2-5
d_call: TRBD2
cdr3_aa: CASSLGPLGLGVGETQYF
cdr3_nt: TGTGCCAGCAGCTTAGGCCCCCTGGGACTAGGCGTTGGGGAGACCCAGTACTTC

clone_size: -
v_call: TRBV5-6
j_call: TRBJ2-3
d_call: -
cdr3_aa: CASSLGSWQYF
cdr3_nt: TGTGCCAGCAGCTTGGGGAGCTGGCAGTATTTT

clone_size: -
v_call: TRBV5-4
j_call: TRBJ2-6
d_call: -
cdr3_aa: CASRNPGANVLTF
cdr3_nt: TGTGCCAGCCGCAACCCTGGGGCCAACGTCCTGACTTTC

clone_size: -
v_call: TRBV29-1
j_call: TRBJ2-2
d_call: TRBD2
cdr3_aa: CSVGTSGGSGELFF
cdr3_nt: TGCAGCGTAGGGACTAGCGGGGGGTCCGGGGAGCTGTTTTTT

clone_size: -
v_call: TRBV7-2
j_call: TRBJ1-5
d_call: -
cdr3_aa: CASSFSLGDQPQHF
cdr3_nt: TGTGCCAGCAGCTTTAGTTTAGGGGATCAGCCCCAGCATTTT

clone_size: -
v_call: TRBV7-9
j_call: TRBJ1-1
d_call: -
cdr3_aa: CASSLVPGNTEAFF
cdr3_nt: TGTGCCAGCAGCTTAGTTCCGGGTAACACTGAAGCTTTCTTT

clone_size: -
v_call: TRBV14
j_call: TRBJ2-7
d_call: TRBD1
cdr3_aa: CASSRNRDRVYEQYF
cdr3_nt: TGTGCCAGCAGCCGCAACCGGGACAGGGTGTACGAGCAGTACTTC

clone_size: -
v_call: TRBV7-3
j_call: TRBJ2-7
d_call: -
cdr3_aa: CASSLFEDPFSSYEQYF
cdr3_nt: TGTGCCAGCAGCTTATTCGAGGATCCTTTCAGCTCCTACGAGCAGTACTTC

clone_size: -
v_call: TRBV3-1/TRBV3-2
j_call: TRBJ1-1
d_call: -
cdr3_aa: CASSQNEGWDTEAFF
cdr3_nt: TGTGCCAGCAGCCAAAATGAGGGCTGGGACACTGAAGCTTTCTTT

clone_size: -
v_call: TRBV7-2
j_call: TRBJ2-7
d_call: TRBD2
cdr3_aa: CASRDGRSSYEQYF
cdr3_nt: TGTGCCAGCAGGGACGGGAGGAGCTCCTACGAGCAGTACTTC

clone_size: -
v_call: TRBV27
j_call: TRBJ1-2
d_call: -
cdr3_aa: CASSFTSANYGYTF
cdr3_nt: TGTGCCAGCAGTTTTACCAGCGCTAACTATGGCTACACCTTC

clone_size: once
v_call: TRBV6-1
j_call: TRBJ1-5
d_call: -
cdr3_aa: CASSEAGQPQHF
cdr3_nt: TGTGCCAGCAGTGAAGCGGGTCAGCCCCAGCATTTT

clone_size: few
v_call: TRBV3-1/TRBV3-2
j_call: TRBJ2-3
d_call: TRBD1
cdr3_aa: CASGPQVYRGKDTQYF
cdr3_nt: TGTGCCAGCGGGCCTCAGGTTTACAGGGGAAAAGATACGCAGTATTTT

clone_size: -
v_call: TRBV3-1/TRBV3-2
j_call: TRBJ1-2
d_call: TRBD1
cdr3_aa: CASSQDRGPHGYTF
cdr3_nt: TGTGCCAGCAGCCAGGACAGGGGGCCCCATGGCTACACCTTC

clone_size: once
v_call: TRBV7-2
j_call: TRBJ1-1
d_call: -
cdr3_aa: CASSLVGTNTEAFF
cdr3_nt: TGTGCCAGCAGCTTAGTTGGCACGAACACTGAAGCTTTCTTT

clone_size: -
v_call: TRBV27
j_call: TRBJ1-5
d_call: -
cdr3_aa: CASRLAINQPQHF
cdr3_nt: TGTGCCAGCAGATTGGCGATCAATCAGCCCCAGCATTTT

clone_size: -
v_call: TRBV29-1
j_call: TRBJ2-7
d_call: TRBD2
cdr3_aa: CSVATRLAGPEQYF
cdr3_nt: TGCAGCGTGGCCACGCGACTAGCGGGCCCCGAGCAGTACTTC

clone_size: -
v_call: TRBV5-6
j_call: TRBJ2-2
d_call: TRBD1
cdr3_aa: CASSADRANTGELFF
cdr3_nt: TGTGCCAGCAGCGCGGACAGGGCGAACACCGGGGAGCTGTTTTTT

clone_size: -
v_call: TRBV19
j_call: TRBJ2-1
d_call: TRBD2
cdr3_aa: CASKAGGNYNEQFF
cdr3_nt: TGTGCCAGTAAAGCGGGGGGCAATTACAATGAGCAGTTCTTC